Shown below are 27 T cell receptor beta chains from a single sample sequenced in a study of shared clonotypes between healthy human individuals (dated by TCRdb to the early 2020s). The method behind the library was the immunoSEQ multiplex PCR assay. TCRdb holds this immuneACCESS table with in-frame rearrangements only. Some clones are missing; in checked studies, unresolved V genes explain under half, and the rest has no known cause. A total of roughly 640,000 clones appear in this sample, around 67% of them only once. Of the sample, roughly 1.7% falls within the top ten clones. The sequenced sample consisted of memory CD4+ T cells sorted from blood. Per the publication, the cell subset or site label means: CD45RA-negative fraction. The origin of the receptors is a woman aged 30 to 39 in good health.

This rearrangement joins TRBV4-2 to TRBJ1-4; D is perhaps TRBD1 (6 bases). The V end was cut by 2 bases, the J end by 8 bases, with 15 bases between. Germline assignment: CDR1 LGHNA and CDR2 YNFKEQ. CDR3 size: 15 residues. CDR3 loop: CASSQKAGGNEKLFF. The DNA for the CDR3 is TGTGCCAGCAGCCAAAAAGCGGGGGGCAACGAAAAACTGTTTTTT.

V is TRBV6-9 and J is TRBJ1-5; no definite D call. The germline gives CDR1 MNHGY, CDR2 SVAAGI. Trimming left V 4 bases short and J 4 bases short, with 14 bases between. The CDR3 consists of 15 residues. The CDR3 DNA reads TGTGCCAGCAGTTTGGCCCCAATGGGGAATCAGCCCCAGCATTTT. It translates to CASSLAPMGNQPQHF.

This chain's CDR3 is CAIPRGGRGANEQFF. The CDR3 DNA follows: TGTGCCATCCCCCGGGGAGGGAGAGGGGCCAATGAGCAGTTCTTC. This chain uses TRBV28 with TRBJ2-1, with 7 nucleotides matching TRBD2. The germline V gene has CDR1 MDHEN and CDR2 SYDVKM. This CDR3 comprises 15 residues. Trimming removed 10 bases from V and 6 bases from J; junction bases left unmatched: 15.

The chain joins TRBV6-1 to TRBJ2-1, with 9 positions matching TRBD1. Germline trimming cut 6 bases from V and 8 bases from J; bases unmatched to any gene: 11. The CDR3 is 15 amino acids. CDR1 is MNHNS and CDR2 is SASEGT in the germline V gene. The CDR3 DNA reads as TGTGCCAGCAGAGACTCGGGACAGGGTAGGGATGAGCAGTTCTTC. Translating it yields CASRDSGQGRDEQFF.

In this sample, this clone turned up a few times. This rearrangement joins TRBV7-2 to TRBJ2-4; D remains unclear. The CDR3 extends over 13 amino acids. Trimming left V 5 bases short and J 9 bases short, with 14 bases between. The germline V gene encodes CDR1 SGHTA and CDR2 FQGNSA. The CDR3, as DNA: TGTGCCAGCAGCCCCAACCCTGACGGCATTCAGTACTTC. Its protein product is CASSPNPDGIQYF.

The rearrangement joins TRBV18 to TRBJ2-1, with D possibly TRBD2 on 5 matching bases. Trimming left V 2 bases short and J 9 bases short, with 23 bases between. The CDR3 is made up of 17 amino acids. CDR1 and CDR2 (germline): KGHSH, LQKENI. This CDR3 is CASSPMDSGPWVAEQFF. Written as DNA, the CDR3 is TGTGCCAGCTCACCAATGGACTCCGGACCCTGGGTTGCTGAGCAGTTCTTC.

V usage is TRBV28 and J usage is TRBJ1-1, with no clear D. V gave up 7 bases and J gave up 6 bases, with 9 bases separating them. The CDR3 totals 11 residues. Germline assignment: CDR1 MDHEN and CDR2 SYDVKM. The CDR3: CASNRWAEAFF. The DNA of the CDR3 is TGTGCCAGCAATAGATGGGCTGAAGCTTTCTTT. Full variable domain (remainder filled in from reference TRBV28 and TRBJ1-1): DVKVTQSSRYLVKRTGEKVFLECVQDMDHENMFWYRQDPGLGLRLIYFSYDVKMKEKGDIPEGYSVSREKKERFSLILESASTNQTSMYLCASNRWAEAFFGQGTRLTVV.

The chain has TRBV19 and TRBJ2-1; D might be TRBD1 (5 bases). Per the germline V gene, CDR1 is LNHDA and CDR2 is SQIVND (reference sequence). V lost 7 bases and J lost 8, with 15 bases in between. The CDR3 runs 13 residues. Written as DNA, the CDR3 is TGTGCCAGTACAGGGCTCCTAGGCGATGAGCAGTTCTTC. Protein: CASTGLLGDEQFF.

The V and J genes are TRBV7-9 and TRBJ2-1; D not resolved. Deletions cut 6 bases from V and 8 bases from J, with 8 bases between. Germline V gives CDR1 SEHNR, CDR2 FQNEAQ (reference sequence). The CDR3 totals 11 residues. Here the CDR3 reads CASRHYDEQFF. The CDR3 DNA follows: TGTGCCAGCAGGCATTACGATGAGCAGTTCTTC.

The V and J genes are TRBV29-1 and TRBJ2-7; D is perhaps TRBD1 (5 bases). The CDR3 sequence is 12 residues long. The V end lost 6 bases, the J end lost 4 bases, and 13 bases lay between the germline ends. Per germline, CDR1 SQVTM and CDR2 ANQGSEA. The CDR3 region has the DNA TGCAGCGTAGGGGCGGTGGGATACGAGCAGTACTTC. This translates into CSVGAVGYEQYF.

The V call is TRBV30, the J call TRBJ1-5; D call uncertain. The CDR3 is 15 residues long. V was clipped by 0 bases and J by 1 base, with 10 bases between them. CDR1 is GTSNPN and CDR2 is SVGIG in the germline V gene (reference sequence). Written as DNA, the CDR3 is TGTGCCTGGAGTGTCGGGGTAGGGAGCAATCAGCCCCAGCATTTT. The encoded protein is CAWSVGVGSNQPQHF.

This chain uses TRBV20-1 with TRBJ2-1; D remains ambiguous. CDR1 and CDR2 (germline): DFQATT, SNEGSKA (reference sequence). This CDR3 region has 11 residues. V dropped 4 bases and J dropped 9 bases, with 10 bases sitting between them. CDR3 in amino acids: CSATPIGEQFF. The CDR3, as DNA: TGCAGTGCTACCCCCATCGGTGAGCAGTTCTTC.

The chain links TRBV11-2 to TRBJ1-1; 8 bases map to TRBD1. J was trimmed by 6 bases and V by 1 base; bases with no gene match: 10. The CDR3 consists of 16 residues. Germline V lookup: CDR1 SGHAT, CDR2 FQNNGV. The CDR3 DNA is TGTGCCAGCAGCTTAGGTGTTCCGGACAGGGTCCCTGAAGCTTTCTTT. It encodes CASSLGVPDRVPEAFF.

The chain uses TRBV2 and TRBJ1-1; 7 nucleotides match TRBD1. The CDR3 covers 13 residues. CDR1 and CDR2 (germline): SNHLY, FYNNEI. J gave up 4 bases and V 7 bases, and 6 bases lay outside the gene matches. The CDR3 DNA reads as TGTGCCAGCACACAGGGGCGAGTCACTGAAGCTTTCTTT. Protein sequence: CASTQGRVTEAFF.

This clone was seen at least ten times. The V and J genes are TRBV28 and TRBJ2-5; D possibly matches TRBD1 or TRBD2 (6 bases each). V was cut by 4 bases and J by 2 bases, with 20 bases left in between. Germline lookup yields CDR1 MDHEN and CDR2 SYDVKM. The CDR3 runs to 17 residues. The CDR3, as DNA: TGTGCCAGCAGTTCCCCCCCCGGGGGCGAGGGGCAAGAGACCCAGTACTTC. Its translation: CASSSPPGGEGQETQYF.

V is TRBV18 and J is TRBJ2-1; D is unclear. The length of the CDR3 is 14 residues. Trimming removed 0 bases at V and 9 bases at J, with 12 bases between. The germline CDR1 and CDR2 sequences are KGHSH and LQKENI. CDR3 nucleotides: TGTGCCAGCTCACCACCGGGCCCGGTTGGTGAGCAGTTCTTC. This translates into CASSPPGPVGEQFF.

The chain is built from TRBV6-1 and TRBJ2-7, with 10 positions matching TRBD2. The CDR3 has 14 residues. J lost 3 bases, V lost 7 bases, and 6 bases had no gene match. The germline gives CDR1 MNHNS, CDR2 SASEGT. DNA for the CDR3: TGTGCCAGCAAACTAGCGGGAACCCTCTACGAGCAGTACTTC. This translates into CASKLAGTLYEQYF.

This clone was seen a few times. The CDR3 protein is CASSESRLAKNIQYF. CDR3 DNA sequence: TGCGCCAGCAGTGAGTCCCGATTAGCCAAAAACATTCAGTACTTC. The rearrangement joins TRBV10-2 to TRBJ2-4; D remains ambiguous. This CDR3 is built from 15 residues. CDR1 and CDR2 (germline): WSHSY, SAAADI. V was clipped by 0 bases and J by 0 bases, with 6 bases between them.

The chain has TRBV18 and TRBJ1-1; 9 bases are shared with TRBD1. CDR3 length: 14 amino acids. CDR1 and CDR2 (germline): KGHSH, LQKENI. Unmatched junction bases numbered 3, after V lost 4 bases and J lost 3 bases. CDR3 residues: CASSRDRAHTEAFF. In DNA, the CDR3 is TGTGCCAGCTCACGGGACAGGGCTCACACTGAAGCTTTCTTT.

This clone was seen more than once but under ten times. J is TRBJ2-7 and V is TRBV21-1; no DNA check was done on the table's D call, TRBD1. TRBV21-1 is reported as a pseudogene. CDR3 length equals 14 residues. The CDR3 protein is CASSLHRAPYEQYF. The CDR3 nucleotides are TGTGCCAGCAGCTTACACAGGGCCCCCTACGAGCAGTACTTC.

This clone has more than one count but fewer than ten. The chain has TRBV28 and TRBJ1-5; no clear D gene. Germline CDR1 is MDHEN and CDR2 is SYDVKM. There are 16 residues in the CDR3. V was clipped by 3 bases and J by 0 bases, with 12 bases between them. The CDR3 reads CASSFSLGNSNQPQHF. As DNA, the CDR3 is TGTGCCAGCAGTTTTTCTCTAGGGAATAGCAATCAGCCCCAGCATTTT. Variable domain in full (rest from reference TRBV28 and TRBJ1-5): DVKVTQSSRYLVKRTGEKVFLECVQDMDHENMFWYRQDPGLGLRLIYFSYDVKMKEKGDIPEGYSVSREKKERFSLILESASTNQTSMYLCASSFSLGNSNQPQHFGDGTRLSIL.

The table lists this clone with a few counts. The rearrangement joins TRBV7-9 to TRBJ1-1; TRBD1 aligns across 10 bases. Germline assignment: CDR1 SEHNR and CDR2 FQNEAQ (reference sequence). V shed 4 bases, J shed 8 bases, and the junction held 7 bases outside the gene matches. This CDR3 is built from 14 residues. Written as DNA, the CDR3 is TGTGCCAGCAGCTGGGGACAGGGGAATGGAGAAGCTTTCTTT. It yields the protein CASSWGQGNGEAFF.

This rearrangement joins TRBV7-9 to TRBJ2-1; 10 bases line up with TRBD2. The germline V gene has CDR1 SEHNR and CDR2 FQNEAQ (reference sequence). The CDR3 runs 15 residues. V lost 2 bases to trimming and J lost 2 bases; unmatched junction nucleotides: 0. CDR3 loop: CASSLSGRAYNEQFF. CDR3 DNA sequence: TGTGCCAGCAGCTTAAGCGGGAGGGCCTACAATGAGCAGTTCTTC.

This sequence joins TRBV5-1 and TRBJ2-7, with TRBD2 matching over 7 bases. This CDR3 has 13 amino acids. With 2 bases clipped from V and 3 bases from J, the junction kept 2 bases outside the gene matches. The germline CDR1 and CDR2 sequences are SGHRS and YFSETQ. CDR3: CASSFSGLYEQYF. The CDR3 DNA reads as TGCGCCAGCAGCTTTAGCGGGCTCTACGAGCAGTACTTC.

The rearrangement links TRBV5-1 to TRBJ2-1; 8 nucleotides match TRBD2. The CDR3 length is 18 residues. Germline CDR1 SGHRS, CDR2 YFSETQ. The trim removed 4 bases at V and 0 bases at J, leaving 12 bases unmatched. The CDR3 coding sequence is TGCGCCAGCAGCCACACTTGGGCGGGAGGCCCCTCCTACAATGAGCAGTTCTTC. This translates into CASSHTWAGGPSYNEQFF.

In regard to this clone: Other nucleotide sequences in the sample specify the same CDR3. This sequence joins TRBV6-1 and TRBJ2-5; D call uncertain. The CDR3 length is 12 residues. CDR1 and CDR2 (germline): MNHNS, SASEGT. With 6 bases removed from V and 1 base from J, the gap between germline ends came to 6 bases. The CDR3 sequence: CASRRTQETQYF. The DNA for the CDR3 is TGTGCCAGCAGACGTACCCAAGAGACCCAGTACTTC.

V and J are TRBV5-8 and TRBJ1-5; D gene uncertain. Germline V gene data show CDR1 as SGHTS and CDR2 as YDEGEE. The V end was cut by 4 bases, the J end by 5 bases, with 13 bases between. The CDR3 consists of 14 residues. In nucleotides, the CDR3 is TGTGCCAGCAGCCTACCGGGAACCGATCAGCCCCAGCATTTT. It translates to CASSLPGTDQPQHF.